The rows below give T cell receptor beta chains drawn from one sample of a study of blood T cell repertoires in COVID-19. Data came from immunoSEQ multiplex PCR; TCRdb stores just in-frame clones and leaves some out. Here the sample spans about 87,000 clones, around nine tenths being singletons. Sequenced sample: peripheral blood. Receptors were obtained from a man between 40 and 49 years old with acute or convalescent COVID-19. The CDR3 runs from the conserved cysteine through the conserved F or W. A D gene is named only where the DNA matches it firmly. Size is stated for part of the rows, as once, few or many counts, or as a class when the clone is expanded.

d_gene: NA; v_gene: TRBV7-2; j_gene: TRBJ1-5; abundance: NA; CDR3aa: CASSLDRTGQPQHF; CDR3nt: TGTGCCAGCAGCTTAGACAGGACGGGTCAGCCCCAGCATTTT
d_gene: NA; v_gene: TRBV7-9; j_gene: TRBJ2-3; abundance: NA; CDR3aa: CASRRLESHTDTQYF; CDR3nt: TGTGCCAGCAGACGCCTCGAGTCCCACACAGATACGCAGTATTTT
d_gene: NA; v_gene: TRBV30; j_gene: TRBJ1-5; abundance: NA; CDR3aa: CAWSLGGDGQPQHF; CDR3nt: TGTGCCTGGAGTCTTGGGGGGGATGGCCAGCCCCAGCATTTT
d_gene: NA; v_gene: TRBV19; j_gene: TRBJ2-7; abundance: few; CDR3aa: CASSIVADSYEQYF; CDR3nt: TGTGCCAGTAGTATAGTCGCAGACTCCTACGAGCAGTACTTC
d_gene: NA; v_gene: TRBV19; j_gene: TRBJ1-2; abundance: NA; CDR3aa: CASSIMGQGNGYTF; CDR3nt: TGTGCCAGTAGTATAATGGGGCAGGGCAATGGCTACACCTTC
d_gene: NA; v_gene: TRBV6-5; j_gene: TRBJ2-5; abundance: NA; CDR3aa: CASRIGTRDSADQYF; CDR3nt: TGTGCCAGCAGAATCGGGACACGAGATTCGGCGGACCAGTACTTC
d_gene: NA; v_gene: TRBV7-6; j_gene: TRBJ2-7; abundance: NA; CDR3aa: CASSLAGANPYEQYF; CDR3nt: TGTGCCAGCAGCTTAGCTGGGGCGAATCCCTACGAGCAGTACTTC
d_gene: NA; v_gene: TRBV2; j_gene: TRBJ1-1; abundance: NA; CDR3aa: CASSEPQVIEAFF; CDR3nt: TGTGCCAGCAGTGAACCGCAGGTGATTGAAGCTTTCTTT
d_gene: TRBD1; v_gene: TRBV29-1; j_gene: TRBJ1-1; abundance: NA; CDR3aa: CSVEDSGQDGTEAFF; CDR3nt: TGCAGCGTTGAAGATTCAGGACAGGACGGCACTGAAGCTTTCTTT
d_gene: TRBD2; v_gene: TRBV18; j_gene: TRBJ2-7; abundance: NA; CDR3aa: CASSLQGTSDYEQYF; CDR3nt: TGTGCCAGCTCACTTCAAGGGACTAGCGACTACGAGCAGTACTTC
d_gene: NA; v_gene: TRBV15; j_gene: TRBJ1-1; abundance: NA; CDR3aa: CATSREGRADTEAFF; CDR3nt: TGTGCCACCAGCAGAGAAGGCAGGGCTGACACTGAAGCTTTCTTT
d_gene: TRBD1; v_gene: TRBV10-3; j_gene: TRBJ2-7; abundance: many; CDR3aa: CAVRDREGSPYEQYF; CDR3nt: TGTGCCGTCCGGGACAGGGAGGGATCCCCCTACGAGCAGTACTTC
d_gene: TRBD2; v_gene: TRBV20-1; j_gene: TRBJ2-5; abundance: NA; CDR3aa: CSASGLAARVIETQYF; CDR3nt: TGCAGTGCTAGTGGACTAGCGGCCAGGGTGATCGAGACCCAGTACTTC
d_gene: NA; v_gene: TRBV10-3; j_gene: TRBJ2-1; abundance: NA; CDR3aa: CAISEGNTRQFF; CDR3nt: TGTGCCATCAGTGAGGGTAACACCCGGCAGTTCTTC
d_gene: TRBD2; v_gene: TRBV30; j_gene: TRBJ2-5; abundance: NA; CDR3aa: CAWSAGLANQETQYF; CDR3nt: TGTGCCTGGAGTGCGGGACTAGCGAACCAAGAGACCCAGTACTTC
d_gene: TRBD2; v_gene: TRBV6-5; j_gene: TRBJ2-7; abundance: NA; CDR3aa: CASRVSMRLAGAEYF; CDR3nt: TGTGCCAGCAGGGTCAGCATGAGACTAGCGGGGGCCGAGTACTTC
d_gene: NA; v_gene: TRBV5-6; j_gene: TRBJ1-5; abundance: NA; CDR3aa: CASSRGEGSQPQHF; CDR3nt: TGTGCCAGCAGCAGGGGGGAGGGAAGTCAGCCCCAGCATTTT
d_gene: NA; v_gene: TRBV6-1; j_gene: TRBJ1-6; abundance: few; CDR3aa: CASSGDTSLSSYNSPLHF; CDR3nt: TGTGCCAGCAGTGGCGACACGTCCCTGAGCTCCTATAATTCACCCCTCCACTTT
d_gene: NA; v_gene: TRBV10-3; j_gene: TRBJ1-1; abundance: NA; CDR3aa: CAISEAGRNTEAFF; CDR3nt: TGTGCCATCAGTGAGGCAGGCAGGAACACTGAAGCTTTCTTT
d_gene: NA; v_gene: TRBV7-9; j_gene: TRBJ1-1; abundance: once; CDR3aa: CASRQAMNTEAFF; CDR3nt: TGTGCCAGCCGCCAGGCGATGAACACTGAAGCTTTCTTT
d_gene: TRBD2; v_gene: TRBV3-1/TRBV3-2; j_gene: TRBJ2-2; abundance: NA; CDR3aa: CASSHSGTSNGELFF; CDR3nt: TGTGCCAGCAGCCATTCCGGGACTAGCAACGGGGAGCTGTTTTTT